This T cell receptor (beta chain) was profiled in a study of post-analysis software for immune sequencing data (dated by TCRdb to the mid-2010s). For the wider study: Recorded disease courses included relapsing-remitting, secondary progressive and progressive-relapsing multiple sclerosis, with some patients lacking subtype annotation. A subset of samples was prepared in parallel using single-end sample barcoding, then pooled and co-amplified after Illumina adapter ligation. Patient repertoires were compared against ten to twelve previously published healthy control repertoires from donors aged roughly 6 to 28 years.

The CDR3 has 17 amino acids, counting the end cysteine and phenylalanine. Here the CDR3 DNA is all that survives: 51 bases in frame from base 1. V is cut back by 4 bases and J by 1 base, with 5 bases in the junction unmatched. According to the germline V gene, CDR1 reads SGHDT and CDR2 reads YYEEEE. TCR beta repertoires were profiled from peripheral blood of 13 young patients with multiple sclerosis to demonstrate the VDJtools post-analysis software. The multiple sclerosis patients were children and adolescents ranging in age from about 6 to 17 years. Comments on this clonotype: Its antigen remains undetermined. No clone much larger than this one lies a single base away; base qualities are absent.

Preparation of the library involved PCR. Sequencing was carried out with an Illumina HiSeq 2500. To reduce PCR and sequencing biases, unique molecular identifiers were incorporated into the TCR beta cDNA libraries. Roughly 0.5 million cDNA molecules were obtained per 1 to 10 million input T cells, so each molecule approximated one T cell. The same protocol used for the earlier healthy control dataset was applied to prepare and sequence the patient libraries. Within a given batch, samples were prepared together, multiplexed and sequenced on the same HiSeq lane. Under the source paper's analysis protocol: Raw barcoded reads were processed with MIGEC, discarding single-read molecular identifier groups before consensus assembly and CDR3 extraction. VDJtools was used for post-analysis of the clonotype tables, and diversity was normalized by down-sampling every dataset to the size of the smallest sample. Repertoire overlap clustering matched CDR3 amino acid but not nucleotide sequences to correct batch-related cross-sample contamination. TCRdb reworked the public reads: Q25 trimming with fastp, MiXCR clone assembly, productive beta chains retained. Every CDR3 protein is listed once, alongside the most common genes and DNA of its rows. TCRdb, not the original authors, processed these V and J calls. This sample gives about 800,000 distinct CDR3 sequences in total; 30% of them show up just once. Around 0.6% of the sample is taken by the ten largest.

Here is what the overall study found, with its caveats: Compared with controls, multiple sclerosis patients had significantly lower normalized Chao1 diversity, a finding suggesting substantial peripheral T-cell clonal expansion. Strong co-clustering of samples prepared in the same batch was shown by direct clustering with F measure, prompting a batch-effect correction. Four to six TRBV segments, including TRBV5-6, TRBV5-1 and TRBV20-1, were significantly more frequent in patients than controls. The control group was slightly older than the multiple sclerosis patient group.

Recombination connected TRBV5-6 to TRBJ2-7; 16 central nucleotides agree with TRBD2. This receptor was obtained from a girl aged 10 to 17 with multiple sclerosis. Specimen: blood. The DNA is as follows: TGTGCCAGCAGCCAGGGACTAGCGGGGGGGGTGTCCTACGAGCAGTACTTC. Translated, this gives CASSQGLAGGVSYEQYF.